The 28 T cell receptor beta chains reported below all come from one sample, sequenced in a study of cytomegalovirus exposure and HLA in healthy donors. The primer mix had 60 Vbeta and 13 Jbeta primers. TCRdb's table, derived via immunoSEQ multiplex PCR, lists solely in-frame clones and lacks some. The data hold over 200,000 clones, with around 73% observed a single time. The sequenced sample was PBMCs. These receptor sequences come from a male donor in good health and CMV-seronegative.

The rearrangement uses TRBV29-1 and TRBJ2-5; 9 bases line up with TRBD1. The J call is uncertain, as TRBJ2-7 better fits the DNA end. The CDR3 runs to 12 residues. Germline V CDR1 and CDR2: SQVTM, ANQGSEA. This chain's CDR3 is CSVGTGAYEQYF. The CDR3 DNA reads TGCAGCGTTGGGACAGGGGCCTACGAGCAGTACTTC.

V and J are TRBV18 and TRBJ2-2, with D possibly being TRBD1 (5 bases). Looked up from germline, CDR1 is KGHSH and CDR2 is LQKENI. Between the trimmed V and J ends, which lost 5 bases and 3 bases, there was a span of 22 bases. The CDR3 length is 18 residues. The CDR3: CASSVDVEATRDTGELFF. The CDR3 DNA reads TGTGCCAGCTCAGTCGACGTCGAGGCAACCAGGGACACCGGGGAGCTGTTTTTT.

The chain recombines TRBV30 with TRBJ2-1, with D possibly matching TRBD2 (5 bases). V lost 3 bases to trimming and J lost 5 bases, with 8 bases between them. The CDR3 has 12 residues. Germline V gene sequence: CDR1 GTSNPN, CDR2 SVGIG (reference sequence). The CDR3 coding sequence is TGTGCCTGGAGATCGGGGAACAATGAGCAGTTCTTC. Translating it yields CAWRSGNNEQFF.

The CDR3 region has the DNA TGCGCCAGCGTCGGGACACCTCCCTACGAGCAGTACTTC. As protein: CASVGTPPYEQYF. This rearrangement joins TRBV10-2 to TRBJ2-7; tentatively, D is TRBD1 (6 bases). The CDR3 has 13 amino acids. Germline values: CDR1 WSHSY, CDR2 SAAADI. Trimming pared 8 bases from V and 2 bases from J, leaving 13 bases between.

The V and J genes are TRBV5-4 and TRBJ1-3; tentatively, D is TRBD1 (5 bases). Germline-derived CDR1 and CDR2 are SGHNT and YYREEE (reference sequence). V lost 0 bases and J lost 2, with 6 bases in between. The CDR3 spans 14 residues. The CDR3 sequence is CASSLGGTGNTIYF. The CDR3 DNA sequence: TGTGCCAGCAGCTTGGGGGGCACTGGAAACACCATATATTTT.

The chain combines TRBV18 with TRBJ2-1; TRBD2 aligns across 14 bases. J gave up 8 bases and V 3 bases, and 6 bases lay outside the gene matches. The CDR3 contains 16 residues. Germline CDR1 KGHSH, CDR2 LQKENI. CDR3 protein: CASSPPGTSGSYEQFF. The DNA of the CDR3 is TGTGCCAGCTCACCCCCCGGGACTAGCGGGAGTTATGAGCAGTTCTTC.

The chain links TRBV4-1 to TRBJ2-2, with D tentatively TRBD2 (6 bases). Per the germline V gene, CDR1 is MGHRA and CDR2 is YSYEKL. The CDR3 extends over 18 amino acids. Trimming took off 4 bases at V and 8 bases at J, with 26 bases between the two ends. The DNA of the CDR3 is TGCGCCAGCAGCCGAGCCAACTGGAGGGTCGCTTTAGGTGGGGAGCTGTTTTTT. Protein sequence: CASSRANWRVALGGELFF.

The rearrangement uses TRBV10-1 and TRBJ2-1, with D tentatively TRBD2 (6 bases). This CDR3 is 15 amino acids long. Trimming stripped 5 bases from V and 7 bases from J, with 18 bases between. Germline V gene data show CDR1 as WNHNN and CDR2 as SYGVQD (reference sequence). In DNA, the CDR3 is TGCGCCAGCAGTCCGACCGGGACTGCGGCTAATGAGCAGTTCTTC. Its translation is CASSPTGTAANEQFF.

J is TRBJ1-2 and V is TRBV9, with unresolved D. Trimming removed 3 bases from V and 1 base from J, with 7 bases in between. The CDR3 is 13 amino acids. Germline V gene data show CDR1 as SGDLS and CDR2 as YYNGEE. CDR3 DNA: TGTGCCAGCAGCGAGACTTATAACTATGGCTACACCTTC. This encodes CASSETYNYGYTF.

The chain employs TRBV2 and TRBJ1-1; D not resolved. Trimming took 4 bases from V and 3 from J, leaving 9 bases between them. The CDR3 length is 13 residues. CDR1 and CDR2 from the germline V gene are SNHLY and FYNNEI. CDR3 nucleotides: TGTGCCAGCAGTGGGGTAGCGGACACTGAAGCTTTCTTT. It is translated as CASSGVADTEAFF.

This clone showed up just once. Other DNA sequences from this sample encode an identical CDR3 as well. The chain joins TRBV27 to TRBJ1-2; 10 bases map to TRBD1. The CDR3 length is 12 residues. Germline CDR1 is MNHEY and CDR2 is SMNVEV (reference sequence). V shed 6 bases and J 8 bases; nucleotides not matched to a gene: 3. The CDR3: CASSDRGHGYTF. Here the CDR3 DNA reads TGTGCCAGCAGCGACAGGGGGCACGGCTACACCTTC.

The chain employs TRBV28 and TRBJ2-7; 9 nucleotides agree with TRBD2. V shed 6 bases, J shed 7 bases, and the junction held 10 bases outside the gene matches. CDR3 length equals 14 residues. Germline V lookup: CDR1 MDHEN, CDR2 SYDVKM. CDR3 sequence: CASRVGRAGGEQYF. CDR3 in DNA: TGTGCCAGCAGGGTCGGCCGAGCGGGAGGTGAGCAGTACTTC.

This chain connects TRBV9 to TRBJ1-1; 8 nucleotides match TRBD1. Germline-derived CDR1 and CDR2 are SGDLS and YYNGEE. V dropped 1 base and J dropped 5; count of bases not matched to a gene: 22. CDR3 length: 20 amino acids. The CDR3 spells CASSVSVGGWGQGAQTEAFF. The CDR3 DNA reads TGTGCCAGCAGCGTATCGGTAGGGGGTTGGGGGCAGGGGGCGCAGACTGAAGCTTTCTTT.

The chain has TRBV9 and TRBJ2-7, with 7 positions matching TRBD2. Germline V gives CDR1 SGDLS, CDR2 YYNGEE. The CDR3 consists of 13 residues. Losses at the gene ends were 0 bases for V and 7 bases for J; bases not matched to a gene: 4. The CDR3 reads CASSVAGGQEQYF. DNA for the CDR3: TGTGCCAGCAGCGTAGCGGGAGGCCAGGAGCAGTACTTC.

The chain combines TRBV27 with TRBJ1-3; TRBD1 matches 8 bases. The V segment lost 4 bases and the J segment 3 bases; nucleotides outside the gene matches: 2. CDR1 MNHEY and CDR2 SMNVEV come from the germline V gene (reference sequence). The CDR3 spans 14 residues. In DNA form, the CDR3 reads TGTGCCAGCAGTTCCAGGGGGCATGGAAACACCATATATTTT. Translated: CASSSRGHGNTIYF.

The chain carries TRBV4-1 and TRBJ2-7, with 12 nucleotides matching TRBD2. CDR3 size: 15 residues. CDR1 MGHRA and CDR2 YSYEKL come from the germline V gene. J gave up 3 bases and V 4 bases, and 4 bases lay outside the gene matches. The CDR3 sequence is CASSREGLAGYEQYF. In DNA form, the CDR3 reads TGCGCCAGCAGCCGGGAGGGACTAGCGGGCTACGAGCAGTACTTC.

The V call is TRBV5-1, the J call TRBJ2-7, with D tentatively TRBD2 (7 bases). The CDR3 has 15 amino acids. The V gene's germline CDR1 is SGHRS and CDR2 YFSETQ. The V end was cut by 4 bases, the J end by 2 bases, with 16 bases between. CDR3 nucleotides: TGCGCCAGCAGCGTGCGGGGGACAACGGCCTACGAGCAGTACTTC. Its translation: CASSVRGTTAYEQYF. Filled out from reference TRBV5-1 and TRBJ2-7, the complete variable domain reads KAGVTQTPRYLIKTRGQQVTLSCSPISGHRSVSWYQQTPGQGLQFLFEYFSETQRNKGNFPGRFSGRQFSNSRSEMNVSTLELGDSALYLCASSVRGTTAYEQYFGPGTRLTVT.

This chain links TRBV9 with TRBJ2-3; D might be TRBD2 (5 bases). The CDR3 contains 16 residues. The germline CDR1 and CDR2 sequences are SGDLS and YYNGEE. The germline V and J ends were trimmed by 4 bases and 0 bases, with 15 bases remaining between them. CDR3 residues: CASSSGGYTSTDTQYF. Here the CDR3 DNA reads TGTGCCAGCAGCTCCGGCGGGTATACTAGCACAGATACGCAGTATTTT.

V is TRBV9 and J is TRBJ1-1; weak D call: TRBD1 (5 bases). This CDR3 contains 17 residues. Trimming took off 1 base at V and 3 bases at J, with 19 bases between the two ends. Per germline, CDR1 SGDLS and CDR2 YYNGEE. CDR3 sequence (DNA): TGTGCCAGCAGCGTATCCCTTCTAAACCCGGGGGACACTGAAGCTTTCTTT. It codes for CASSVSLLNPGDTEAFF.

J is TRBJ1-1 and V is TRBV11-2; 8 positions match TRBD1. This CDR3 has 13 amino acids. Germline trimming cut 5 bases from V and 5 bases from J; bases unmatched to any gene: 4. Per germline, CDR1 SGHAT and CDR2 FQNNGV. The CDR3 region has the DNA TGTGCCAGCAGCCAGAGGACAGGGACTGAAGCTTTCTTT. This gives the protein CASSQRTGTEAFF.

The rearrangement uses TRBV19 and TRBJ2-1, with a tentative D call TRBD1 (6 bases). V was pared by 3 bases and J by 6 bases, with 15 bases between. Germline lookup yields CDR1 LNHDA and CDR2 SQIVND (reference sequence). The CDR3 is 15 amino acids. CDR3 region: CASSIMPGVVNEQFF. As DNA, the CDR3 is TGTGCCAGTAGTATCATGCCAGGGGTCGTCAATGAGCAGTTCTTC.

The chain recombines TRBV7-9 with TRBJ2-7; D is undetermined. In germline, CDR1 is SEHNR, CDR2 FQNEAQ (reference sequence). Trimming removed 4 bases at V and 3 bases at J, with 22 bases between. The CDR3 runs 17 residues. CDR3 amino acids: CASSSTNIDNLDYEQYF. The CDR3 coding sequence is TGTGCCAGCAGCTCGACAAACATCGACAACCTGGACTACGAGCAGTACTTC.

The chain employs TRBV11-1 and TRBJ2-2; D unresolved. Trimming removed 5 bases at V and 1 base at J, with 8 bases between. Germline V gives CDR1 SGHAT, CDR2 FQDESV (reference sequence). The CDR3 is made up of 14 amino acids. CDR3 sequence: CASSLPGNTGELFF. CDR3 nucleotides: TGTGCCAGCAGCCTGCCCGGGAACACCGGGGAGCTGTTTTTT.

The chain couples TRBV5-6 to TRBJ1-3, with 8 bases matching TRBD1. Germline CDR1 and CDR2: SGHDT and YYEEEE. The V gene end was trimmed by 4 bases and the J gene end by 2 bases; junction bases not matched to a gene: 2. The CDR3 spans 14 residues. CDR3 in amino acids: CASSGQGTGNTIYF. The DNA for the CDR3 is TGTGCCAGCAGCGGACAGGGAACTGGAAACACCATATATTTT.

The rearrangement links TRBV21-1 to TRBJ2-7; the table names TRBD2, a call not compared with the DNA. TRBV21-1 constitutes a pseudogene. CDR3 length equals 18 residues. The CDR3 here is CASSKLTSGARRSYEQYF. Written as DNA, the CDR3 is TGTGCCAGCAGCAAATTGACTAGCGGAGCCCGCCGTAGTTACGAGCAGTACTTC.

The chain links TRBV5-1 to TRBJ2-5; TRBD1 aligns across 10 bases. The V gene's germline CDR1 is SGHRS and CDR2 YFSETQ. This CDR3 region has 16 residues. The V and J ends lost 4 bases and 5 bases, in that order; junction bases with no gene match: 11. The CDR3 sequence: CASSASPTGGDETQYF. In nucleotides, the CDR3 is TGCGCCAGCAGCGCAAGTCCGACAGGGGGCGATGAGACCCAGTACTTC.

The chain couples TRBV5-4 to TRBJ1-2; possibly TRBD1 for D (6 bases). The germline V and J ends were trimmed by 0 bases and 2 bases, with 11 bases remaining between them. This CDR3 has 15 amino acids. Germline loops: CDR1 SGHNT, CDR2 YYREEE (reference sequence). The CDR3 loop reads CASSLENQGNYGYTF. CDR3 DNA: TGTGCCAGCAGCTTGGAAAACCAGGGGAACTATGGCTACACCTTC. The whole variable domain, filled in from reference TRBV5-4 and TRBJ1-2, reads ETGVTQSPTHLIKTRGQQVTLRCSSQSGHNTVSWYQQALGQGPQFIFQYYREEENGRGNFPPRFSGLQFPNYSSELNVNALELDDSALYLCASSLENQGNYGYTFGSGTRLTVV.

The rearrangement links TRBV14 to TRBJ1-2; weak D call: TRBD1 (6 bases). CDR1 is SGHDN and CDR2 is FVKESK in the germline V gene. This CDR3 comprises 17 residues. Trimming removed 4 bases at V and 0 bases at J, with 18 bases between. For the CDR3, the DNA is TGTGCCAGCAGCCTCAAATCTCCGGGACACTCTAACTATGGCTACACCTTC. This sequence encodes CASSLKSPGHSNYGYTF.